This T cell receptor (beta chain) was sequenced for a study of radiotherapy plus CTLA-4 blockade in lung cancer. Overall study: Across the patients, objective responses occurred in approximately 19%, and disease control in approximately 30%. Study-wide findings and caveats: Interferon-beta and early blood T cell clone dynamics reportedly predicted response best. Expansion in blood of tumor-derived TCR clones was seen after radiotherapy plus ipilimumab.

In regard to this clone: Its cognate antigen is unknown.

Produced via immunoSEQ multiplex PCR; TCRdb's table is partial and in-frame only. The sample holds 40,000 to 55,000 clones, roughly three quarters seen once. CDR3 length: 15 amino acids. V was pared by 4 bases and J by 5 bases, with 8 bases of the junction left unmatched. Germline CDR1 SGHRS, CDR2 YFSETQ. Focal radiation plus CTLA-4 blockade with ipilimumab was administered to patients who had chemo-refractory metastatic non-small-cell lung cancer. J is TRBJ1-5 and V is TRBV5-1; 8 bases align to TRBD1. The clonotype was recovered from a human donor with non-small cell lung cancer whose response to radiotherapy plus ipilimumab could not be evaluated. Sequenced material: peripheral blood, taken from a patient treated with radiotherapy plus ipilimumab. The CDR3 DNA follows: TGCGCCAGCAGCCTCGGACAGGGACCATATCAGCCCCAGCATTTT. This encodes CASSLGQGPYQPQHF. Complete variable domain (other parts from reference TRBV5-1 and TRBJ1-5): KAGVTQTPRYLIKTRGQQVTLSCSPISGHRSVSWYQQTPGQGLQFLFEYFSETQRNKGNFPGRFSGRQFSNSRSEMNVSTLELGDSALYLCASSLGQGPYQPQHFGDGTRLSIL.